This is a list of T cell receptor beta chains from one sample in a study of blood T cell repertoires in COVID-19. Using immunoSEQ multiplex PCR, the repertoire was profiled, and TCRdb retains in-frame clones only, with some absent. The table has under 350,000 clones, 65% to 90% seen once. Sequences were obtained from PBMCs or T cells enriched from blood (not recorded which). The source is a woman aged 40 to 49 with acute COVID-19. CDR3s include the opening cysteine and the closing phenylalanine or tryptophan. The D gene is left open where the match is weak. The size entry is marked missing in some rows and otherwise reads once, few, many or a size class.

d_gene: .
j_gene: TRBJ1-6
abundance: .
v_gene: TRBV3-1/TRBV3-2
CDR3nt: TGTGCCAGCAGCCAAGTGGATTCGGGTTCACCCCTCCACTTT
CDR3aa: CASSQVDSGSPLHF

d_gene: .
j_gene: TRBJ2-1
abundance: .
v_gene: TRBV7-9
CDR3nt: TGTGCCAGCGCTTTTGGACTAGAGCAGTTCTTC
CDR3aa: CASAFGLEQFF

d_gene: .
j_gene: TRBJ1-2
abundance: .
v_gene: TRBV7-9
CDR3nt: TGTGCCAGCAGCTTAGAGGGTCCGGGGGGCTACACCTTC
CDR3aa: CASSLEGPGGYTF

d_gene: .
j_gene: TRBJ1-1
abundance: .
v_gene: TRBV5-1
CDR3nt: TGCGCCAGCAGCTTGGGGTTAGGACAAGTGAACACTGAAGCTTTCTTT
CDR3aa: CASSLGLGQVNTEAFF

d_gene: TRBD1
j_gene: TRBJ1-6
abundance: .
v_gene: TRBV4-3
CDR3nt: TGCGCCAGCAGCCAAGACCCGGGGACAGGGGTAGGGTCACCCCTCCACTTT
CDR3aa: CASSQDPGTGVGSPLHF

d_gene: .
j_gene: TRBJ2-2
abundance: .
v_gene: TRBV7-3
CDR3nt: TGTGCCAGCAGCTTATTTCAGAACACCGGGGAGCTGTTTTTT
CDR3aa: CASSLFQNTGELFF

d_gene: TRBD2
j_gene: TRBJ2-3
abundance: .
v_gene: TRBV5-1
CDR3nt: TGCGCCAGCAGCTTGGAGGGCGGGAGGGCCTCATATACGCAGTATTTT
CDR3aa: CASSLEGGRASYTQYF

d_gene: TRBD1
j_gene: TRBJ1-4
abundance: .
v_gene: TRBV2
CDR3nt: TGTGCCAGCATCCGGGACAGGGGCGCGTTGGCTAATGAAAAACTGTTTTTT
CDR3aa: CASIRDRGALANEKLFF

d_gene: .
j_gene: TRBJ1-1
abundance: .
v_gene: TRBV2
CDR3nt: TGTGCCCGAAAGGTTCAGGGAAACACTGAAGCTTTCTTT
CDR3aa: CARKVQGNTEAFF

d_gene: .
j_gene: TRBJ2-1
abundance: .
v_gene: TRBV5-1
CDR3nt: TGCGCCAGCAGCTTCGGGAGCGCGGTGGATGAGCAGTTCTTC
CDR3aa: CASSFGSAVDEQFF

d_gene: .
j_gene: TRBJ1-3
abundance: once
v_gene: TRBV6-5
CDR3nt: TGTGCCAGCAGTTACTCGAGTCCAGGGTCGGGAAACACCATATATTTT
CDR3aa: CASSYSSPGSGNTIYF

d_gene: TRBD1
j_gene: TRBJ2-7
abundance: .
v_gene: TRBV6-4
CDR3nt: TGTGCCAGCAGCGGGCCAGGACAGGGGGTTGCCTACGAGCAGTACTTC
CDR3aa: CASSGPGQGVAYEQYF

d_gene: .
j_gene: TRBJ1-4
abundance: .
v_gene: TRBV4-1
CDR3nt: TGCGCCAGCAGCCAAGTGGAGCTTTCTAATGAAAAACTGTTTTTT
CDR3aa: CASSQVELSNEKLFF

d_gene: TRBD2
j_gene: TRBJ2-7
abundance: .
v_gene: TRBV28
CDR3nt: TGTGCCAGCAGGGCGGGGGGGACTAGCGGCTACGAGCAGTACTTC
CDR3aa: CASRAGGTSGYEQYF

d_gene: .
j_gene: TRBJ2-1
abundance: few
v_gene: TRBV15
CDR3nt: TGTGCCACCAGCAGAGACCGGGACACGGATTACAATGAGCAGTTCTTC
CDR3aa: CATSRDRDTDYNEQFF

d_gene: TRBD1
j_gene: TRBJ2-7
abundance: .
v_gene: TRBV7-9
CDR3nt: TGTGCCAGCAGCCCCGAGGACAGGAGTTACGAGCAGTACTTC
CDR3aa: CASSPEDRSYEQYF

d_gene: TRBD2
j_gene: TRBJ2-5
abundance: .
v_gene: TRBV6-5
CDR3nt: TGTGCCAGCAGTCCCGGGACTACCCTCCTTCAGACCCAGTACTTC
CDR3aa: CASSPGTTLLQTQYF

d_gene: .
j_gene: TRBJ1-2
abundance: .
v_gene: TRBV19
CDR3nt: TGTGCCAGTAGTAGCCAACAGGCTTCCTATGGCTACACCTTC
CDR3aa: CASSSQQASYGYTF

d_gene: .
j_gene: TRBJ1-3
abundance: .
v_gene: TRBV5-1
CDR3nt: TGCGCCAGCACTAACCGGGACAATGGGCCTGGAAACACCATATATTTT
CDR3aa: CASTNRDNGPGNTIYF

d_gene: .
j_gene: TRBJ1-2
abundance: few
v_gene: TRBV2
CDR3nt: TGTGCCAGCAGTCTCACAGGGCTGAACTATGGCTACACCTTC
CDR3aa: CASSLTGLNYGYTF

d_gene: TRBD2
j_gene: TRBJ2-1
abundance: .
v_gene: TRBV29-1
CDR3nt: TGCAGCTCCGGGGCGGGAGAGTACAATGAGCAGTTCTTC
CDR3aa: CSSGAGEYNEQFF

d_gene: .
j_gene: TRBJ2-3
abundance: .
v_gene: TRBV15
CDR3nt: TGTGCCACCAGCAGAGATGGAGGTCCGCAGTATTTT
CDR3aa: CATSRDGGPQYF

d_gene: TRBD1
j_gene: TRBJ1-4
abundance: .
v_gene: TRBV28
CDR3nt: TGTGCCAGCAGTTCGGGACAGGGGGCGGCTAATGAAAAACTGTTTTTT
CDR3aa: CASSSGQGAANEKLFF

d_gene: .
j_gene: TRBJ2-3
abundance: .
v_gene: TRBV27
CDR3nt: TGTGCCAGCACCCCTGGCGGAACTAGCACAGATACGCAGTATTTT
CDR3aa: CASTPGGTSTDTQYF

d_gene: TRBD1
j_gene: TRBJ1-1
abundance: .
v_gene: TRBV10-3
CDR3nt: TGTGCCATCAGTGAGTCGGACAGGGGGAACACTGAAGCTTTCTTT
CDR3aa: CAISESDRGNTEAFF

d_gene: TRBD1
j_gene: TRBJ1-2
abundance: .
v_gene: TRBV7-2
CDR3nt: TGTGCCAGCAGCTCAGATACAGGGGGCAGGGGCTACACCTTC
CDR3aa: CASSSDTGGRGYTF

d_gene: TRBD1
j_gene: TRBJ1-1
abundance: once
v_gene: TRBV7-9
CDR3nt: TGTGCCAGCAGCTCCGGACAGGGGGGTGGCCAAGAAGCTTTCTTT
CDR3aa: CASSSGQGGGQEAFF

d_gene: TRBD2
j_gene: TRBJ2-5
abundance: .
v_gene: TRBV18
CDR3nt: TGTGCCAGCTCAACTAGCGGGGGGCCGCAAGAGACCCAGTACTTC
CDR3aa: CASSTSGGPQETQYF

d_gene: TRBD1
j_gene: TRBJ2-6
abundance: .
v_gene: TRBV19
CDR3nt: TGTGCCAGCCGCGACAGGGTTGGGGCCAACGTCCTGACTTTC
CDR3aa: CASRDRVGANVLTF

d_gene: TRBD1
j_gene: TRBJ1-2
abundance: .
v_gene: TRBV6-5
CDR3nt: TGTGCCAGCAAAGCCGGGACAGGGATTCTCTATGGCTACACCTTC
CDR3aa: CASKAGTGILYGYTF

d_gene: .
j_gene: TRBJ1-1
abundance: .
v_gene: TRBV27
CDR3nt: TGTGCCAGCAGTCCCAACGGGGAACTCGGGAACACTGAAGCTTTCTTT
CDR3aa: CASSPNGELGNTEAFF